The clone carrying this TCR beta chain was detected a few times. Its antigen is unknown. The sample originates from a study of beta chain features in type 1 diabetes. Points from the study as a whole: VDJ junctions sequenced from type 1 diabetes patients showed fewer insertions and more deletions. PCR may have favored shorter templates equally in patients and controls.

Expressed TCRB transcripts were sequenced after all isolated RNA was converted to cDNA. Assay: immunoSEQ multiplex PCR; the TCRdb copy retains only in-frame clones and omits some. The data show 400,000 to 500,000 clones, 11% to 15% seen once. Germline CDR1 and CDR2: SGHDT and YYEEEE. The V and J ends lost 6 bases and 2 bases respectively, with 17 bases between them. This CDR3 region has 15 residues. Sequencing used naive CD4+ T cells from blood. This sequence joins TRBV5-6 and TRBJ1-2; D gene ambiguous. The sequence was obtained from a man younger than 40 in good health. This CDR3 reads CASNRRGLRNYGYTF. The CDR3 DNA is TGTGCCAGCAACAGACGAGGCCTGAGGAACTATGGCTACACCTTC. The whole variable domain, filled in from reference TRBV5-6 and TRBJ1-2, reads DAGVTQSPTHLIKTRGQQVTLRCSPKSGHDTVSWYQQALGQGPQFIFQYYEEEERQRGNFPDRFSGHQFPNYSSELNVNALLLGDSALYLCASNRRGLRNYGYTFGSGTRLTVV.